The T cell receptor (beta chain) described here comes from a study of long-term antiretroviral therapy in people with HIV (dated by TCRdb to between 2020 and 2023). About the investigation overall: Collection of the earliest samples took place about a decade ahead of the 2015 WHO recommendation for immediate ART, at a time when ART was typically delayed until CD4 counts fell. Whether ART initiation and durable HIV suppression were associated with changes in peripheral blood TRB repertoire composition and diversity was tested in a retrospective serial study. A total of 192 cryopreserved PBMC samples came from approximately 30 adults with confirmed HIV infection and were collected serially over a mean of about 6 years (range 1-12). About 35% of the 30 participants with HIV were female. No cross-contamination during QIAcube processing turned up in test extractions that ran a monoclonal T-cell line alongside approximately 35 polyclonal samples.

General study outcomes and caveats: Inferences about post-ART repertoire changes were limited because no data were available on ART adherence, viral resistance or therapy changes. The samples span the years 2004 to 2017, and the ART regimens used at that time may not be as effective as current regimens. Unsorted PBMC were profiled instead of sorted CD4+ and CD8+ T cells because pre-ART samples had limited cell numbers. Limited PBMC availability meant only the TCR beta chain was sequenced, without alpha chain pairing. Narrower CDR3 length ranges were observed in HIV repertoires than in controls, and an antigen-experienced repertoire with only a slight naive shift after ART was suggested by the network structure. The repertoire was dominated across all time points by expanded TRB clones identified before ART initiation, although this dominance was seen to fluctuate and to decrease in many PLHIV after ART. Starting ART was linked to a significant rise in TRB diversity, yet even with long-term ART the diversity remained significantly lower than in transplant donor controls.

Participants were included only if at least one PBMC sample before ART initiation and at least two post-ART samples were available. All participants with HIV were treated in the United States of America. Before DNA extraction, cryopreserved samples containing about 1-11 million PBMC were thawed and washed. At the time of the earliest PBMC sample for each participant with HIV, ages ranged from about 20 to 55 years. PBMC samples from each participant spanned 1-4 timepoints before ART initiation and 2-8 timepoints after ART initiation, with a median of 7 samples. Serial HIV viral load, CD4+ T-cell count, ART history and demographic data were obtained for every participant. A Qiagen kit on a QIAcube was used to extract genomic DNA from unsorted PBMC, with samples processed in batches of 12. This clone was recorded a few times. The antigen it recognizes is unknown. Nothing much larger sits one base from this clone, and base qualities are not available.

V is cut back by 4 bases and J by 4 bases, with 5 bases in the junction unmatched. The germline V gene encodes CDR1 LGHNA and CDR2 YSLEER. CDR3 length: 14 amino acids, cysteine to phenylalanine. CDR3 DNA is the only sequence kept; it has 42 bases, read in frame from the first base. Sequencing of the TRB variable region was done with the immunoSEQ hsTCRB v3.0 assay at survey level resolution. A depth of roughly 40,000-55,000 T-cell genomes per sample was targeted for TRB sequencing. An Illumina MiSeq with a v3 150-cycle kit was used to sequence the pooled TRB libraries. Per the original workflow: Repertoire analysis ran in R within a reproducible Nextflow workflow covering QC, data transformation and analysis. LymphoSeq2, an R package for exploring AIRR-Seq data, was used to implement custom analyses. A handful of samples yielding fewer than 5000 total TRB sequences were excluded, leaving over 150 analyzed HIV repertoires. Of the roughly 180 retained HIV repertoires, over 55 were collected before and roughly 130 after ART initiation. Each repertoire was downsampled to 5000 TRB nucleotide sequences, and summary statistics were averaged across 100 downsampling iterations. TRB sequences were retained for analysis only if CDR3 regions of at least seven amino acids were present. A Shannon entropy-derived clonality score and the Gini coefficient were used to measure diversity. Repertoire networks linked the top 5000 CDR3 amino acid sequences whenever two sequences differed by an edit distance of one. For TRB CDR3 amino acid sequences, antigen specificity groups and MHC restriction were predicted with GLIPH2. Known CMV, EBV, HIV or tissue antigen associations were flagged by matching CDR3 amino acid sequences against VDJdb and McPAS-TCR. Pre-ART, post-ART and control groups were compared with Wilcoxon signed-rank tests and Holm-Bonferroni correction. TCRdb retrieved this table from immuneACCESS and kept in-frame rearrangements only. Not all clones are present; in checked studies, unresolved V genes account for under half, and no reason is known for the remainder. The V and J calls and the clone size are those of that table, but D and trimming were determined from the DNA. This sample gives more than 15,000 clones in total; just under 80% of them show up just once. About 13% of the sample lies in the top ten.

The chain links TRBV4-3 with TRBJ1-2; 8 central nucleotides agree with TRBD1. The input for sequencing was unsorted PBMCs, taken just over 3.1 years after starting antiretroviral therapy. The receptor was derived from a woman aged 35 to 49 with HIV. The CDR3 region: CASSPTGEGYGYTF. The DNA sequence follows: TGCGCCAGCAGCCCGACAGGGGAAGGCTATGGCTACACCTTC.